These 2 T cell receptor beta chains were sequenced from one sample in a study of blood T cell repertoires in COVID-19. The method was immunoSEQ multiplex PCR; TCRdb's version includes in-frame clones alone and lacks a portion of them. The profile shows approximately 110,000 clones, 85% to 90% of them singletons. The sample was peripheral blood. All receptors derive from a woman aged 50 to 60 with acute or convalescent COVID-19.

The V call is TRBV6-2 or TRBV6-3, the J call TRBJ2-3; D call uncertain. Trimming took 5 bases from V and 9 from J, leaving 18 bases between them. The CDR3 is made up of 14 amino acids. CDR1 and CDR2 from the germline V gene are MNHEY and SVGEGT. This chain's CDR3 is CASSPGSSALTQYF. CDR3 nucleotides: TGTGCCAGCAGTCCAGGTTCCTCGGCTTTGACGCAGTATTTT.

V usage is TRBV7-2 and J usage is TRBJ2-3; D is possibly TRBD1 (5 bases). The length of the CDR3 is 17 residues. The V end was cut by 4 bases, the J end by 1 base, with 18 bases between. In germline, CDR1 is SGHTA, CDR2 FQGNSA. The CDR3 reads CASSSTSGWLGTDTQYF. CDR3 nucleotides: TGTGCCAGCAGCTCAACATCAGGGTGGCTAGGCACAGATACGCAGTATTTT.